The rows below give T cell receptor beta chains drawn from one sample of a study of relationships among human T cell subsets. Each CDR3 protein is one row after TCRdb ran MiXCR on the multiplex PCR reads. Here the sample spans 7,000 to 8,500 distinct CDR3 sequences, 70% being singletons. The sequenced material came from naive and transitional (CD45RA+) T cells sorted from blood. The receptors here all came from a man aged 40-55 years in good health. Each CDR3 is given with its conserved first and last residue. The D gene is left open where the match is weak. Size tells how often a clone was seen (once, few, many) or the class of an expanded clone, and some rows leave it out.

>TRBV11-2|.|TRBJ1-6|13|.
TGTGCCAGCAGCTCGGGGACATCGTTCCCCCTCCACTTT
CASSSGTSFPLHF
>TRBV7-9|.|TRBJ2-1|10|.
TGTGCCGGAGGACTCAATGAGCAGTTCTTC
CAGGLNEQFF
>TRBV27|.|TRBJ2-7|13|.
.
CASSSSGHYEQYF
>TRBV2|.|TRBJ2-3|15|TRBD2
TGTGCCAGCAGCTCGACTAGCGGGGCGGTAGATACGCAGTATTTT
CASSSTSGAVDTQYF
>TRBV27|.|TRBJ2-1|12|.
TGTGCCAGCAGTTTGGGCTACAATGAGCAGTTCTTC
CASSLGYNEQFF
>TRBV12-3/TRBV12-4|.|TRBJ2-5|14|.
TGTGCCAGCAGTTTAGCACAGGTCCAAGAGACCCAGTACTTC
CASSLAQVQETQYF
>TRBV5-4|.|TRBJ2-7|12|.
TGCGCCAGCAGCCACCCTGCCGGAGAGCAGTACTTC
CASSHPAGEQYF
>TRBV28|few|TRBJ2-1|14|TRBD2
TGTGCCAGCAGTTCGGGACTAGACCACAATGAGCAGTTCTTC
CASSSGLDHNEQFF
>TRBV7-9|once|TRBJ1-2|14|TRBD1
TGTGCCAGCAGCTTCGGACAGGCGATGGATGGCTACACCTTC
CASSFGQAMDGYTF
>TRBV15|few|TRBJ2-5|13|.
TGTGCCACCAGCGCAACAGGGATGGTGACCCAGTACTTC
CATSATGMVTQYF
>TRBV4-2|.|TRBJ2-3|17|.
TGTGCCAGCAGCCAATCTGGTACAGGGGGAGGGACAGATACGCAGTATTTT
CASSQSGTGGGTDTQYF
>TRBV6-5|.|TRBJ2-7|15|TRBD2
TGTGCCAGCAGCGAGACTAGCGTCAACACGTACGAGCAGTACTTC
CASSETSVNTYEQYF
>TRBV19|.|TRBJ1-6|13|.
TGTGCCAGTAGTATCGCCCAGGCTTCACCCCTCCACTTT
CASSIAQASPLHF
>TRBV5-1|.|TRBJ2-5|15|.
TGCGCCAGCAGCCACAGCGGAGACCGACGGGAGACCCAGTACTTC
CASSHSGDRRETQYF
>TRBV12-3/TRBV12-4|.|TRBJ2-1|16|TRBD2
TGTGCCAGCAGTTCCGTACTAGCGGGAGACCACAATGAGCAGTTCTTC
CASSSVLAGDHNEQFF
>TRBV28|.|TRBJ2-4|15|.
TGTGCCAGCAGTTTATGGCTCCAAGCCAAAAACATTCAGTACTTC
CASSLWLQAKNIQYF
>TRBV11-2|few|TRBJ1-1|14|.
TGTGCCAGCAGCTTAGATCCCGGCGGGTTCGAAGCTTTCTTT
CASSLDPGGFEAFF
>TRBV11-2|.|TRBJ2-1|15|.
TGTGCCAGCATCCACTTCGGGAATAGAGACAATGAGCAGTTCTTC
CASIHFGNRDNEQFF
>TRBV30|.|TRBJ2-5|11|.
TGTGCCTGGGGGTACCAAGAGACCCAGTACTTC
CAWGYQETQYF
>TRBV11-2|.|TRBJ1-1|13|.
TGTGCCAGCAGCTTCGACCAGAACACTGAAGCTTTCTTT
CASSFDQNTEAFF
>TRBV20-1|.|TRBJ2-2|14|.
TGCAGTGCTAGTCGGAGCGACCAAGGCGGGGAGCTGTTTTTT
CSASRSDQGGELFF
>TRBV6-5|.|TRBJ2-5|16|TRBD2
TGTGCCAGCAGTTATGGATCGGGGGGGCCACGGGAGACCCAGTACTTC
CASSYGSGGPRETQYF